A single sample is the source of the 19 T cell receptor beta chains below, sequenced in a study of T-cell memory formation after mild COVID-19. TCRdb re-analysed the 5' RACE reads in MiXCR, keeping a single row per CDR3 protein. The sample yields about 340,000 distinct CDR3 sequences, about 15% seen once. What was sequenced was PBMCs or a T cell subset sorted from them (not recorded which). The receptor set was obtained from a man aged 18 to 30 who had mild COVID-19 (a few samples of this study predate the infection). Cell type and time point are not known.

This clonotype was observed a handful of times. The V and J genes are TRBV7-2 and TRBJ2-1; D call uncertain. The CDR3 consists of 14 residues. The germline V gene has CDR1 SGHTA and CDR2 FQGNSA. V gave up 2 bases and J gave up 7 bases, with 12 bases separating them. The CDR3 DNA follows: TGTGCCAGCAGCTTATCACGGATCGATAATGAGCAGTTCTTC. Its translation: CASSLSRIDNEQFF.

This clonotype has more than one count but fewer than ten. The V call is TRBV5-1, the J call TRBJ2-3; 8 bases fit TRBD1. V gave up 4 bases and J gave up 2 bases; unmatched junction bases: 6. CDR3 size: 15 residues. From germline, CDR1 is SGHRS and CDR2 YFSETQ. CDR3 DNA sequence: TGCGCCAGCAGCCGCCGACAGGGGTACACAGATACGCAGTATTTT. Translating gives CASSRRQGYTDTQYF.

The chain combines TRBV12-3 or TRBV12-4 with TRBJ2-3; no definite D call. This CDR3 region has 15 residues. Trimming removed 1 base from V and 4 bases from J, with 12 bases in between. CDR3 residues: CASSLDVSTADTQYF. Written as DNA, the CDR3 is TGTGCCAGCAGTTTAGATGTATCCACGGCAGATACGCAGTATTTT.

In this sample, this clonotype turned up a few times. CDR3 protein: CASSYRVGDSPLHF. The CDR3 coding sequence is TGTGCCAGCAGTTACAGGGTAGGGGATTCACCCCTCCACTTT. The chain links TRBV12-3 or TRBV12-4 to TRBJ1-6; TRBD1 might be the D (6 bases). The CDR3 covers 14 residues. Between the trimmed V and J ends, which lost 4 bases and 8 bases, there was a span of 12 bases.

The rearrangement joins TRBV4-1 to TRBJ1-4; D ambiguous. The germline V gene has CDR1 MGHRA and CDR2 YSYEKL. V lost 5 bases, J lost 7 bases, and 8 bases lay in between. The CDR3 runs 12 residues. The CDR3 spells CASSGLIEKLFF. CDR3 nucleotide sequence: TGCGCCAGCAGCGGGCTAATTGAAAAACTGTTTTTT.

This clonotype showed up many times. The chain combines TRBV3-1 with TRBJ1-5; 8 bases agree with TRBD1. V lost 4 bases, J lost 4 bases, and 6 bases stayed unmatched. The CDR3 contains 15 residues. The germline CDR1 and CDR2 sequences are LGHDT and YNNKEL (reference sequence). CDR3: CASSLGTGHNQPQHF. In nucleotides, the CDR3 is TGTGCCAGCAGCCTGGGGACAGGCCATAATCAGCCCCAGCATTTT. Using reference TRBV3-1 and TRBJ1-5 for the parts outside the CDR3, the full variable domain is DTAVSQTPKYLVTQMGNDKSIKCEQNLGHDTMYWYKQDSKKFLKIMFSYNNKELIINETVPNRFSPKSPDKAHLNLHINSLELGDSAVYFCASSLGTGHNQPQHFGDGTRLSIL.

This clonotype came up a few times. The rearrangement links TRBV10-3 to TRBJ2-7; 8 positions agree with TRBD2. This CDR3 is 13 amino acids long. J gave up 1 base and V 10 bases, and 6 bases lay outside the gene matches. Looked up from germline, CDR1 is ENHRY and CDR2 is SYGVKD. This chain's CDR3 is CATSAGVSYEQYF. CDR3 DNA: TGTGCCACCTCAGCGGGGGTGTCCTACGAGCAGTACTTC.

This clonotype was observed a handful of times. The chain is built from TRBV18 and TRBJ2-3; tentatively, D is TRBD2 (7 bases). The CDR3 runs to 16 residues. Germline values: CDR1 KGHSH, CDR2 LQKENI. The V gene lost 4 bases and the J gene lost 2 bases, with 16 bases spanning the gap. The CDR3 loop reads CASSRSGGPYTDTQYF. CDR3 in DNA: TGTGCCAGCTCACGGTCCGGGGGGCCTTACACAGATACGCAGTATTTT.

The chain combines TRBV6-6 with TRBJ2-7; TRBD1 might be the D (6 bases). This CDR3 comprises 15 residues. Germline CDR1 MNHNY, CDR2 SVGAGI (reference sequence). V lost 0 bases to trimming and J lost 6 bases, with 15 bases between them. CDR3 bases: TGTGCCAGCAGTTACTCCAGCGCAGGGGTGGTCGAGCAGTACTTC. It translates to CASSYSSAGVVEQYF.

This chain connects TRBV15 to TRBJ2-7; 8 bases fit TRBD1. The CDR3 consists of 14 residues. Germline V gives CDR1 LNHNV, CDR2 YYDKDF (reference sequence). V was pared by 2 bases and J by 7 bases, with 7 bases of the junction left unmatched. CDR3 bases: TGTGCCACCAGCAGACCAGGGGGCGCGAAAGAGCAGTACTTC. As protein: CATSRPGGAKEQYF.

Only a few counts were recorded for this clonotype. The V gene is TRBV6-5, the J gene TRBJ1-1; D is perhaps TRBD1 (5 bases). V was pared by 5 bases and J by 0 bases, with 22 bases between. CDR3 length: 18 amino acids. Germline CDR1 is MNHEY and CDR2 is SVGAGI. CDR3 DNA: TGTGCCAGCAGTCCGGGGGGTCTGGACGGATTAATGAACACTGAAGCTTTCTTT. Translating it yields CASSPGGLDGLMNTEAFF.

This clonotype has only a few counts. CDR3 in amino acids: CASSYHIDTEAFF. The CDR3 nucleotides are TGTGCCAGCAGCTACCACATAGACACTGAAGCTTTCTTT. The chain combines TRBV12-3 or TRBV12-4 with TRBJ1-1; D is undetermined. V was pared by 6 bases and J by 3 bases, with 11 bases between. The CDR3 extends over 13 amino acids.

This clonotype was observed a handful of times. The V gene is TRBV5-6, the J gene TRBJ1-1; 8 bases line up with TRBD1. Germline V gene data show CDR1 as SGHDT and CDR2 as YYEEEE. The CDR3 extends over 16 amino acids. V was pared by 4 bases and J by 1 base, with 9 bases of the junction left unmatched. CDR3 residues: CASSDEPGQENTEAFF. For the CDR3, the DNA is TGTGCCAGCAGCGATGAACCGGGACAGGAGAACACTGAAGCTTTCTTT.

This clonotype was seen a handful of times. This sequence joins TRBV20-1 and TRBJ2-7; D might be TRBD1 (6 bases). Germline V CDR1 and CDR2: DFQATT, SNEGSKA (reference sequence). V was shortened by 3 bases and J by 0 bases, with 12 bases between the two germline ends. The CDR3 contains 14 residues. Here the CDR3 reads CSARRTASSYEQYF. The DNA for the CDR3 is TGCAGTGCTAGGAGGACAGCGAGCTCCTACGAGCAGTACTTC.

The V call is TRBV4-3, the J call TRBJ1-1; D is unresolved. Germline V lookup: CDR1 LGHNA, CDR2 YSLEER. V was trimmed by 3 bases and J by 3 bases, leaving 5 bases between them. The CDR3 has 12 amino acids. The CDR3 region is CASSHGDTEAFF. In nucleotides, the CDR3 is TGCGCCAGCAGCCATGGGGACACTGAAGCTTTCTTT.

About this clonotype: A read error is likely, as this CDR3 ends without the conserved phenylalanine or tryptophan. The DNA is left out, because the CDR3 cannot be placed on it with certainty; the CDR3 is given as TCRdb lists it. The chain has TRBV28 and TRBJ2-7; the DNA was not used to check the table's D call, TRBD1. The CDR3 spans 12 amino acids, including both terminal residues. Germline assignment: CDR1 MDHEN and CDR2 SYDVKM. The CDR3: CASSALGRQGAI.

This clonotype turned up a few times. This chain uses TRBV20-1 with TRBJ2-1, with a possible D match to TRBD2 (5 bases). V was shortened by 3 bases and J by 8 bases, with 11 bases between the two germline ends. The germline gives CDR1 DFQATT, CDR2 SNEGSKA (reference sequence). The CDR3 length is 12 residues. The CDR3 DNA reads TGCAGTGCTAGGAGTCAGGAGGATGAGCAGTTCTTC. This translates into CSARSQEDEQFF.

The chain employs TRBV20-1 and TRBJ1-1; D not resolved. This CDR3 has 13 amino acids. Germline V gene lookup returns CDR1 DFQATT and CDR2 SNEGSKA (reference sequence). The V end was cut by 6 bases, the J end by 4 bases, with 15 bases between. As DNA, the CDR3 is TGCAGTGCGAGTTTCGGAGCTCCCACTGAAGCTTTCTTT. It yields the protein CSASFGAPTEAFF.

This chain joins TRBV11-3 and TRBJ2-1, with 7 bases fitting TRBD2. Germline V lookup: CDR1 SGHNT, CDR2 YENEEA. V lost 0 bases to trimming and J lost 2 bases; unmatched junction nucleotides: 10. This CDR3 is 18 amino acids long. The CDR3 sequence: CASSLDQGGSSTYNEQFF. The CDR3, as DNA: TGTGCCAGCAGCTTAGATCAGGGAGGGTCCAGCACCTACAATGAGCAGTTCTTC.